Below are 5 T cell receptor beta chains sequenced from a single sample in a study of Graves' ophthalmopathy and Graves' hyperthyroidism. From RNA, the CDR3 regions of TCR beta chains were amplified and sequenced. A first-round RT-PCR used HTBI primers, followed by a second-round multiplex PCR. TCRdb recomputed calls from the multiplex PCR reads with MiXCR, one row per CDR3 protein. This table holds around 670,000 distinct CDR3 sequences, 35% to 50% found once. Material for sequencing was peripheral blood. All receptors come from an adult man with Graves' ophthalmopathy.

In its sample, this clonotype was seen many times. The rearrangement joins TRBV29-1 to TRBJ1-3; a possible D gene is TRBD1 (6 bases). The CDR3 is 13 amino acids. Germline V gene data show CDR1 as SQVTM and CDR2 as ANQGSEA. Trimming pared 5 bases from V and 3 bases from J, leaving 11 bases between. The CDR3 protein is CSVRGAVGNTIYF. In DNA, the CDR3 is TGCAGCGTTCGGGGGGCCGTTGGAAACACCATATATTTT.

Remarks on this clonotype: Relative to the germline gene, one junction end is altered; a read error may explain this. The CDR3: CASSLGGTGGNVLTF. CDR3 sequence (DNA): TGTGCCAGCAGCTTAGGAGGGACAGGGGGCAACGTCCTGACTTTC. The gene calls are TRBV7-2 and TRBJ2-6, with 11 bases identical to TRBD1. The CDR3 has 15 amino acids. Looked up from germline, CDR1 is SGHTA and CDR2 is FQGNSA.

This rearrangement joins TRBV2 to TRBJ1-1; D is undetermined. This CDR3 is 15 amino acids long. Trimming removed 5 bases from V and 1 base from J, with 14 bases in between. Germline V gives CDR1 SNHLY, CDR2 FYNNEI. Here the CDR3 DNA reads TGTGCCAGCAGTTTTTCCCGGTCGGGGAACACTGAAGCTTTCTTT. Its protein is CASSFSRSGNTEAFF.

Comments on this clonotype: A much larger clone is a single base away; this may be a read error. This chain joins TRBV29-1 and TRBJ2-7; the D is unclear. The germline V and J ends were trimmed by 3 bases and 0 bases, with 9 bases remaining between them. Germline CDR1 is SQVTM and CDR2 is ANQGSEA. This CDR3 comprises 13 residues. CDR3 in DNA: TGCAGCGTTGATGTCATTAACTCCTACGAGCAGTACTTC. This codes for CSVDVINSYEQYF.

This clonotype has more than one count but fewer than ten. The CDR3 nucleotides read TGTGCCAGCAGTTACTCCCAGGGCCATAATTCACCCCTCCACTTT. It codes for CASSYSQGHNSPLHF. The chain joins TRBV6-2 or TRBV6-3 to TRBJ1-6; D may be TRBD1 (5 bases). Germline V gives CDR1 MNHEY, CDR2 SVGEGT. Trimming took off 0 bases at V and 5 bases at J, with 8 bases between the two ends. The CDR3 is 15 amino acids.